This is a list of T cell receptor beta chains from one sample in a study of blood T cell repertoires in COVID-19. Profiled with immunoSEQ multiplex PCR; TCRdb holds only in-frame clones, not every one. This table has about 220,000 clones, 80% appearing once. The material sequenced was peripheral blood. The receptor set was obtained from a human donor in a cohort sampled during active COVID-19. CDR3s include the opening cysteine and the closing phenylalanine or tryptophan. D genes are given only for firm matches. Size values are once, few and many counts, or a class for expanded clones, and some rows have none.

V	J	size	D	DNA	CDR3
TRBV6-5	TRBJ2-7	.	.	TGTGCCAGCAGTTACCAGGTTTTAGGTGCTCTGTACTTC	CASSYQVLGALYF
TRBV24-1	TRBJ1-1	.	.	TGTGCCACCAGTGATTCGGACACTGAAGCTTTCTTT	CATSDSDTEAFF
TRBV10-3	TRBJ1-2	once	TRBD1	TGTGCCATCAGCGACACAGGGGGACGTGGCTACACCTTC	CAISDTGGRGYTF
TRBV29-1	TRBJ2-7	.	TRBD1	TGCAGCGTTGCGACAGGGGGCCCCTACGAGCAGTACTTC	CSVATGGPYEQYF
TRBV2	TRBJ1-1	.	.	TGTGCCAGCAATGCATACCGGGGGGGGTCTGAAGCTTTCTTT	CASNAYRGGSEAFF
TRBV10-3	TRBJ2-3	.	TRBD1	TGTGCCATCAGTGACAGGGGGCTGGGAGTGACGCAGTATTTT	CAISDRGLGVTQYF
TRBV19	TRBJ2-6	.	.	TGTGCCAGTCGACAAGCGGGCGGGGCCAACGTCCTGACTTTC	CASRQAGGANVLTF
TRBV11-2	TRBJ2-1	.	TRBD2	TGTGCCAGCAGCTTATTCTCTAGCGGGGGAAGAACCAATGAGCAGTTCTTC	CASSLFSSGGRTNEQFF
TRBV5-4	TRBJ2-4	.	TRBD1	TGTGCCAGCAGCTTGATTGACAGGGAAAACATTCAGTACTTC	CASSLIDRENIQYF
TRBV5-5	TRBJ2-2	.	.	TGTGCCAGCAGACCTACGGTCCGGTCGACCGGGGAGCTGTTTTTT	CASRPTVRSTGELFF
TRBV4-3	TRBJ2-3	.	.	TGCGCCAGCAGCCAAGACCTAGTATCAGATACGCAGTATTTT	CASSQDLVSDTQYF
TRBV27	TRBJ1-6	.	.	TGTGCCAGCAGGCCCAGCTCCTATAATTCACCCCTCCACTTT	CASRPSSYNSPLHF
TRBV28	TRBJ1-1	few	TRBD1	TGTGCCAGCCACAGGGGCACTGAAGCTTTCTTT	CASHRGTEAFF
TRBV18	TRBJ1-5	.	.	TGTGCCAGCTCACCCTCGGGGGATAGCAATCAGCCCCAGCATTTT	CASSPSGDSNQPQHF
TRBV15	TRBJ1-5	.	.	TGTGCCACCAGCAGAGATGCAAGGGGTAGTCAGCCCCAGCATTTT	CATSRDARGSQPQHF
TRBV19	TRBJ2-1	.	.	TGTGCCAGTAGTACACGACTACGGGAGCAGTTCTTC	CASSTRLREQFF
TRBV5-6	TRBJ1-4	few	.	TGTGCCAGCAGCCCCTATGACTCACCTCTAGGTGAAAAACTGTTTTTT	CASSPYDSPLGEKLFF
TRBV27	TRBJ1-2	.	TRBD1	TGTGCCAGCAGTCGGGACAGGGATCCTTTGGGCTACACCTTC	CASSRDRDPLGYTF